Included here is one T cell receptor (beta chain) sequence, with context. Its antigen remains unidentified. The CDR3 runs 14 residues. The germline CDR1 and CDR2 sequences are MNHEY and SVGAGI. The V and J ends lost 2 bases and 1 base, in that order; junction bases with no gene match: 1. This sample stems from a study of cytomegalovirus exposure and HLA in healthy donors. Across the whole study: The approximately 120 validation repertoires were reported in a later analysis to have been generated on the same platform as the roughly 700 first-cohort repertoires. Findings of the study overall: CMV antigen specificity was confirmed in vitro for three CMV-associated chains.

Sequencing was performed with immunoSEQ multiplex PCR; in TCRdb, only in-frame clones are kept and a portion is missing. The data hold under 300,000 clones, with around 87% observed a single time. The donors were members of the roughly 120-subject validation cohort (separate from the approximately 670-subject first cohort). The V and J genes are TRBV6-5 and TRBJ2-7, with 8 positions matching TRBD1. The sequence derives from a woman aged 25 to 39 in good health and CMV-seropositive. Sequences were obtained from PBMCs. CDR3: CASSYRDRSYEQYF. The CDR3 nucleotides are TGTGCCAGCAGTTACCGGGACAGGTCCTACGAGCAGTACTTC.